The 8 T cell receptor beta chains below were found in one sample sequenced in a study of blood T cell repertoires in COVID-19. The protocol was immunoSEQ multiplex PCR, while the TCRdb copy is restricted to in-frame clones and leaves out a portion. The sample yields fewer than 55,000 clones, approximately 86% seen once. Source material: peripheral blood. These receptors all stem from a man in his fifties or sixties with active COVID-19.

The chain links TRBV11-3 to TRBJ2-5; D is ambiguous. The V gene lost 5 bases and the J gene lost 4 bases, with 8 bases spanning the gap. Germline-derived CDR1 and CDR2 are SGHNT and YENEEA. This CDR3 is 12 amino acids long. Written as DNA, the CDR3 is TGTGCCAGCAGCCGCGAATTAGAGACCCAGTACTTC. Encoded protein: CASSRELETQYF.

This clone has a handful of counts. The rearrangement links TRBV7-9 to TRBJ2-3, with D possibly TRBD1 on 5 matching bases. The V gene lost 4 bases and the J gene lost 5 bases, with 10 bases spanning the gap. The CDR3 contains 13 residues. Germline values: CDR1 SEHNR, CDR2 FQNEAQ (reference sequence). CDR3 loop: CASSWGDRDTQYF. The CDR3 coding sequence is TGTGCCAGCAGCTGGGGCGACAGAGATACGCAGTATTTT. Supplemented by reference TRBV7-9 and TRBJ2-3, the full variable domain reads DTGVSQNPRHKITKRGQNVTFRCDPISEHNRLYWYRQTLGQGPEFLTYFQNEAQLEKSRLLSDRFSAERPKGSFSTLEIQRTEQGDSAMYLCASSWGDRDTQYFGPGTRLTVL.

The chain is built from TRBV7-9 and TRBJ2-1; 7 bases align to TRBD2. V lost 1 base to trimming and J lost 4 bases; unmatched junction nucleotides: 4. The CDR3 has 15 residues. Looked up from germline, CDR1 is SEHNR and CDR2 is FQNEAQ (reference sequence). CDR3 coding DNA: TGTGCCAGCAGCTTAGGGGCTAGCGGTTACAATGAGCAGTTCTTC. Its protein product is CASSLGASGYNEQFF. Drawing the rest from reference TRBV7-9 and TRBJ2-1, the complete variable domain is DTGVSQNPRHKITKRGQNVTFRCDPISEHNRLYWYRQTLGQGPEFLTYFQNEAQLEKSRLLSDRFSAERPKGSFSTLEIQRTEQGDSAMYLCASSLGASGYNEQFFGPGTRLTVL.

The chain employs TRBV18 and TRBJ2-1, with 14 bases fitting TRBD2. The CDR3 length is 16 residues. V lost 6 bases to trimming and J lost 2 bases; unmatched junction nucleotides: 3. Germline loops: CDR1 KGHSH, CDR2 LQKENI. CDR3 nucleotides: TGTGCCAGCTCCCCGACTAGCGGGAGGGCCTACAATGAGCAGTTCTTC. It is translated as CASSPTSGRAYNEQFF.

As DNA, the CDR3 is TGTGCCAGTAGAGCAGGAATGAACACTGAAGCTTTCTTT. Translated: CASRAGMNTEAFF. This chain uses TRBV19 with TRBJ1-1; unclear D gene. Between the trimmed V and J ends, which lost 6 bases and 0 bases, there was a span of 8 bases. From germline, CDR1 is LNHDA and CDR2 SQIVND (reference sequence). The CDR3 runs 13 residues.

The gene calls are TRBV19 and TRBJ2-2, with TRBD1 identical over 9 bases. Germline V gene data show CDR1 as LNHDA and CDR2 as SQIVND (reference sequence). This CDR3 is built from 15 residues. V gave up 7 bases and J gave up 4 bases; unmatched junction bases: 7. The DNA for the CDR3 is TGTGCCAGTACACTTGACAGGGGGGTCACCGGGGAGCTGTTTTTT. It encodes CASTLDRGVTGELFF.

This chain connects TRBV3-1 (or the pseudogene TRBV3-2) to TRBJ2-6, with D tentatively TRBD2 (6 bases). Germline V gene lookup returns CDR1 LGHDT and CDR2 YNNKEL (reference sequence). The ends were cut back, 4 bases at V and 2 bases at J, with 15 bases in the middle. There are 17 residues in the CDR3. The DNA for the CDR3 is TGTGCCAGCAGCCGGAGTGGGAGGCTAGCTGGGGCCAACGTCCTGACTTTC. Translating it yields CASSRSGRLAGANVLTF.

This sequence joins TRBV5-1 and TRBJ2-1, with 10 bases lining up with TRBD1. From germline, CDR1 is SGHRS and CDR2 YFSETQ. Trimming took 0 bases from V and 6 from J; bases not matched to a gene: 0. This CDR3 has 14 residues. CDR3 region: CASSLGTGGNEQFF. Written as DNA, the CDR3 is TGCGCCAGCAGCTTGGGGACAGGGGGCAATGAGCAGTTCTTC. Full variable domain (missing parts from reference TRBV5-1 and TRBJ2-1): KAGVTQTPRYLIKTRGQQVTLSCSPISGHRSVSWYQQTPGQGLQFLFEYFSETQRNKGNFPGRFSGRQFSNSRSEMNVSTLELGDSALYLCASSLGTGGNEQFFGPGTRLTVL.